A selection of T cell receptor beta chains follows, all from one sample in a study of cytotoxic CD8 clonotypes in ibrutinib-treated CLL. Measured with immunoSEQ multiplex PCR; TCRdb has only the in-frame clones, and not every one. Of 130,000 or so clones detected, roughly 80% appear once; the ten largest clones hold around a quarter. This sample comprised PBMCs, obtained after 12 months of ibrutinib treatment. These receptors all come from a human donor with chronic lymphocytic leukemia. The CDR3 runs from the conserved cysteine through the conserved F or W. A D gene is named only where the DNA matches it firmly. For some rows the clone size is stated as once, few or many, or as a class when expanded; others skip it.

V gene	clone size	J gene	D gene	CDR3 protein	CDR3 DNA
TRBV14	.	TRBJ1-2	.	CASSQDRGSQDFYGYTF	TGTGCCAGCAGCCAAGATAGGGGGAGCCAGGATTTCTATGGCTACACCTTC
TRBV4-3	.	TRBJ2-3	TRBD1	CASSHRQGYTDTQYF	TGCGCCAGCAGCCACCGACAGGGGTACACAGATACGCAGTATTTT
TRBV19	.	TRBJ1-2	.	CASSIDRGYGYTF	TGTGCCAGTAGTATAGATAGGGGGTATGGCTACACCTTC
TRBV18	.	TRBJ2-7	.	CASSPVDSVISQYF	TGTGCCAGCTCACCAGTGGACAGCGTCATTTCGCAGTACTTC
TRBV13	once	TRBJ1-3	.	CASSPFDGGSGNTIYF	TGTGCCAGCAGCCCCTTTGACGGGGGCTCTGGAAACACCATATATTTT
TRBV7-9	.	TRBJ2-1	.	CASSYWSGYYNEQFF	TGTGCCAGCAGCTACTGGTCAGGTTATTACAATGAGCAGTTCTTC
TRBV28	.	TRBJ2-5	.	CASSFGQTQYF	TGTGCCAGCAGTTTTGGTCAGACCCAGTACTTC
TRBV7-2	.	TRBJ2-7	TRBD2	CASSLAGGSLSEQYF	TGTGCCAGCAGCTTAGCGGGGGGGAGCTTGTCCGAGCAGTACTTC
TRBV9	.	TRBJ2-1	.	CASSVAPASSPLSSYNEQFF	TGTGCCAGCAGCGTAGCCCCGGCTAGCTCTCCTCTGAGCTCCTACAATGAGCAGTTCTTC
TRBV10-3	.	TRBJ2-7	.	CAIRDSSPEQYF	TGTGCCATCCGGGACTCTTCCCCCGAGCAGTACTTC
TRBV27	.	TRBJ2-7	TRBD1	CASSLSGGRYEQYF	TGTGCCAGCAGTTTATCAGGGGGCCGGTACGAGCAGTACTTC
TRBV13	few	TRBJ2-7	.	CASSLAGDGGEQYF	TGTGCCAGCAGCTTAGCGGGAGACGGCGGCGAGCAGTACTTC
TRBV6-5	.	TRBJ2-7	TRBD1	CASTRTGASNYEQYF	TGTGCCAGCACCAGGACAGGGGCCTCGAACTACGAGCAGTACTTC
TRBV6-5	.	TRBJ2-7	TRBD1	CASSSGQASYEQYF	TGTGCCAGCAGCTCAGGACAGGCATCCTACGAGCAGTACTTC
TRBV2	once	TRBJ1-2	.	CASGGAGQDYGYTF	TGTGCCAGCGGAGGTGCAGGGCAAGACTATGGCTACACCTTC
TRBV4-1	.	TRBJ2-6	.	CASSQTPGSSGANVLTF	TGCGCCAGCAGCCAAACCCCGGGCTCCTCTGGGGCCAACGTCCTGACTTTC
TRBV6-1	.	TRBJ2-5	.	CASSYAETQYF	TGTGCCAGCAGTTACGCGGAGACCCAGTACTTC
TRBV9	.	TRBJ2-1	.	CASSGQFGEQFF	TGTGCCAGCAGCGGACAGTTCGGTGAGCAGTTCTTC
TRBV5-6	.	TRBJ1-1	.	CASSLEYMNTEAFF	TGTGCCAGCAGCTTGGAGTACATGAACACTGAAGCTTTCTTT
TRBV6-5	few	TRBJ1-3	.	CASSFGNTIYF	TGTGCCAGCAGTTTTGGAAACACCATATATTTT
TRBV7-3	.	TRBJ2-3	.	CASSLMGGADTQYF	TGTGCCAGCAGCTTAATGGGCGGGGCAGATACGCAGTATTTT
TRBV7-6	.	TRBJ2-1	TRBD2	CASSPGTSGGARYNEQFF	TGTGCCAGCAGCCCAGGGACTAGCGGGGGGGCAAGGTACAATGAGCAGTTCTTC
TRBV4-3	.	TRBJ1-3	.	CASSQGPGGNTIYF	TGCGCCAGCAGCCAAGGGCCCGGTGGAAACACCATATATTTT
TRBV28	.	TRBJ2-7	TRBD1	CASSWTGDPYEQYF	TGTGCCAGCAGTTGGACAGGGGACCCCTACGAGCAGTACTTC
TRBV29-1	.	TRBJ2-5	TRBD2	CSVASTGTSRFQETQYF	TGCAGCGTTGCTTCTACCGGGACTAGTCGGTTCCAAGAGACCCAGTACTTC
TRBV19	.	TRBJ2-5	.	CASGARQETQYF	TGTGCCAGTGGGGCACGGCAAGAGACCCAGTACTTC
TRBV4-2	.	TRBJ1-2	.	CASSQDLIILYGYTF	TGTGCCAGCAGCCAAGATCTCATAATACTATATGGCTACACCTTC